This T cell receptor (beta chain) was sequenced during a study of T-cell memory formation after mild COVID-19. At the level of the study: TCR clusters were mostly confined to one donor each.

Study-level points and caveats: Pre-infection memory already had some responding clones, implying cross-reactive memory joined.

CDR3 length equals 11 residues. V lost 9 bases, J lost 6 bases, and 11 bases lay in between. Germline-derived CDR1 and CDR2 are ENHRY and SYGVKD. Comment on this clonotype: Its antigen is not known.

cDNA libraries for TCR alpha and TCR beta, carrying sample barcodes and UMIs, came from 5'RACE with constant-segment primers. TCRdb passed the 5' RACE reads through MiXCR, listing each CDR3 protein once. The sample has roughly 200,000 distinct CDR3 sequences; 7.5% to 10% are singletons. What was sequenced was PBMCs or a T cell subset sorted from them (not recorded which). V gene TRBV10-3 combines with J gene TRBJ1-2; D remains unclear. The TCR sequence derives from a young man who had mild COVID-19 (a few samples of this study predate the infection). Cell type and time point are not known. CDR3 nucleotides: TGTGCCATTTCAGGTTCTCATGGCTACACCTTC. Protein sequence: CAISGSHGYTF.